This T cell receptor (beta chain) was retrieved from a study of cytomegalovirus exposure and HLA in healthy donors. Study context: Approximately 180 million T cells yielded some 120 million unique TCR beta sequences in earlier analysis. Points from the study as a whole: Most TCRs appeared rarely, but some public TCRs recurred in many donors. According to an earlier analysis, most TCR beta V segments yielded productive rearrangements about 90% or about 30% of the time. As confirmed in vitro, a few CMV-associated chains were specific for CMV antigens.

Germline CDR1 is SGHNT and CDR2 is YYREEE (reference sequence). CDR3 length: 13 amino acids. The V and J ends lost 1 base and 5 bases respectively, with 7 bases between them. Amplification used 60 Vbeta primers and 13 Jbeta primers. Data came from immunoSEQ multiplex PCR; TCRdb stores just in-frame clones and leaves some out. The table shows 150,000 to 200,000 clones, with less than 85% occurring only once. In the case of this clone: Antigen unknown.

The clonotype was recovered from a girl between 10 and 17 years old in good health and CMV-seropositive. Sequencing input: PBMCs. V is TRBV5-4 and J is TRBJ2-4, with D possibly being TRBD1 (6 bases). As DNA, the CDR3 is TGTGCCAGCAGCTTGCCAGGGGAAAACATTCAGTACTTC. Its protein product is CASSLPGENIQYF.